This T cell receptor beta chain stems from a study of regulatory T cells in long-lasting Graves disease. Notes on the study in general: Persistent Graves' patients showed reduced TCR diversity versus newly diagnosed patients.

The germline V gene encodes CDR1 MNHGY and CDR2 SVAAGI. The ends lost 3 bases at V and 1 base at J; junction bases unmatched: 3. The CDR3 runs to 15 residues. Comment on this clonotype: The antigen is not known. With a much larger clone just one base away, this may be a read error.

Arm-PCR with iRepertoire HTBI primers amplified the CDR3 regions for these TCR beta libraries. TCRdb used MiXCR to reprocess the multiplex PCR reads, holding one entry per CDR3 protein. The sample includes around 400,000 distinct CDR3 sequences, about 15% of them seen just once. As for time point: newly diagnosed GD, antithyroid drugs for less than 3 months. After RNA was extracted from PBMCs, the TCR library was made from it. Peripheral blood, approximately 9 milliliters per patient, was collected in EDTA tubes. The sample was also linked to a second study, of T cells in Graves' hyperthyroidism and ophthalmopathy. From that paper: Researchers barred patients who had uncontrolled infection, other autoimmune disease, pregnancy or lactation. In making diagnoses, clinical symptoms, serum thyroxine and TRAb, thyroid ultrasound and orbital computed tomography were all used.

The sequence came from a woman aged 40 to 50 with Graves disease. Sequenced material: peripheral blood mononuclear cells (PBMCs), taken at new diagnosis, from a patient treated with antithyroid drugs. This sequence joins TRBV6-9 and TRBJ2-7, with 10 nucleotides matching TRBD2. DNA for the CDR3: TGTGCCAGCAGTTACCTAGCGGGAGCGTCCTACGAGCAGTACTTC. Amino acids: CASSYLAGASYEQYF.